The 9 T cell receptor beta chains in this list originate from one sample, sequenced in a study of blood T cell repertoires in COVID-19. TCRdb's copy holds only in-frame clones and misses some; the assay was immunoSEQ multiplex PCR. The sample has about 370,000 clones, roughly nine tenths seen once. Specimen: PBMCs or T cells enriched from blood (not recorded which). These receptors came from a young man who had recovered from COVID-19.

The chain carries TRBV27 and TRBJ1-3; 7 bases fit TRBD1. Germline trimming cut 5 bases from V and 4 bases from J; bases unmatched to any gene: 8. This CDR3 spans 15 amino acids. CDR1 MNHEY and CDR2 SMNVEV come from the germline V gene (reference sequence). CDR3 amino acids: CASSRVRGFGNTIYF. The DNA for the CDR3 is TGTGCCAGCAGTCGGGTCAGGGGGTTCGGAAACACCATATATTTT.

This chain uses TRBV5-1 with TRBJ1-2; D uncertain. The CDR3 is 13 amino acids. Germline CDR1 and CDR2: SGHRS and YFSETQ. V was pared by 0 bases and J by 8 bases, with 11 bases between. CDR3: CASSLADMLGYTF. In DNA form, the CDR3 reads TGCGCCAGCAGCTTGGCCGACATGTTGGGCTACACCTTC.

The sample holds a few counts of this clone. The chain links TRBV19 to TRBJ1-1; TRBD1 aligns across 8 bases. J was trimmed by 11 bases and V by 1 base; bases with no gene match: 6. The CDR3 length is 13 residues. CDR1 is LNHDA, CDR2 SQIVND, per germline (reference sequence). Written as DNA, the CDR3 is TGTGCCAGTAGTATAGGGTTGGACAGGGATGCTTTCTTT. Its translation: CASSIGLDRDAFF.

J is TRBJ2-5 and V is TRBV23-1; 8 bases are a match to TRBD1. TRBV23-1 counts as an open reading frame of uncertain function. Trimming removed 9 bases from V and 3 bases from J; junction bases left unmatched: 12. The CDR3 has 15 amino acids. CDR3 DNA: TGCGCCAGTGGACAGGGAACCGGAGAGGAAGAGACCCAGTACTTC. Its protein product is CASGQGTGEEETQYF.

V is TRBV3-1 (or the pseudogene TRBV3-2) and J is TRBJ1-1, with D tentatively TRBD1 (5 bases). In germline, CDR1 is LGHDT, CDR2 YNNKEL (reference sequence). The germline V and J ends were trimmed by 1 base and 8 bases, with 11 bases remaining between them. The CDR3 is made up of 13 amino acids. CDR3 bases: TGTGCCAGCAGCCAAGTTGGGGCCCGGGAAGCTTTCTTT. Protein product: CASSQVGAREAFF.

V and J are TRBV5-8 and TRBJ1-5; D is possibly TRBD1 (6 bases). Looked up from germline, CDR1 is SGHTS and CDR2 is YDEGEE. This CDR3 region has 15 residues. V lost 4 bases to trimming and J lost 1 base, with 12 bases between them. The CDR3 region has the DNA TGTGCCAGCAGCAAACCGGACAGAAGCAATCAGCCCCAGCATTTT. Its protein is CASSKPDRSNQPQHF.

In regard to this clone: The DNA is left out, because the CDR3 cannot be placed on it with certainty; the CDR3 is given as TCRdb lists it. The chain joins TRBV25-1 to TRBJ1-6; the table's TRBD1 call for D was not verified on the DNA. Looked up from germline, CDR1 is MGHDK and CDR2 is SYGVNS. The CDR3 spans 14 amino acids, including both terminal residues. The CDR3 spells CASSVGPGTGRIHF.

J is TRBJ2-2 and V is TRBV30, with TRBD1 as a possible D gene (6 bases). This CDR3 has 14 residues. Per the germline V gene, CDR1 is GTSNPN and CDR2 is SVGIG (reference sequence). Trimming removed 2 bases from V and 2 bases from J, with 9 bases in between. The DNA for the CDR3 is TGTGCCTGGAGTAGGGGGAGTAACACCGGGGAGCTGTTTTTT. It codes for CAWSRGSNTGELFF.

In the case of this clone: One junction end disagrees with the germline gene, perhaps due to a read error. V and J are TRBV19 and TRBJ1-2; TRBD1 matches 7 bases. This CDR3 is built from 11 residues. Germline CDR1 reads LNHDA; CDR2 reads SQIVND (reference sequence). CDR3 bases: TGTGCCAGTAGTACTGGACAGGCCGATTTCTTC. Protein sequence: CASSTGQADFF.